These 13 T cell receptor beta chains came from one sample sequenced in a study of regulatory T cells in long-lasting Graves disease (dated by TCRdb to about 2021). Library generation was performed with multiplex PCR. This sample was sequenced with an Illumina HiSeq 4000. CDR3 regions were amplified by Arm-PCR with iRepertoire HTBI primers to construct TCR beta libraries. Using fastp at Q25 and MiXCR, TCRdb reprocessed the public reads and kept productive beta chains. When rows share a CDR3 protein, they turn into one entry using the most common DNA and genes. In all, the sample holds 400,000 to 500,000 distinct CDR3 sequences, and approximately 16% of those were seen once. Clones ranked in the top ten supply 20% to 25% of the sample. Per the publication, the time point label means: newly diagnosed GD, antithyroid drugs for less than 3 months. RNA was extracted from PBMCs in TRIzol for both TCR sequencing and RNA sequencing.

This sample was also put to use in a study of T cells in Graves' hyperthyroidism and ophthalmopathy.

Sample: peripheral blood mononuclear cells (PBMCs), taken at new diagnosis, from a patient treated with antithyroid drugs. All receptors derive from a woman between 18 and 29 years old with Graves disease. Donor details come from another sample of the same person, matched by shared clones.

J is TRBJ2-7 and V is TRBV19, with 7 bases fitting TRBD1. This CDR3 region has 14 residues. Per germline, CDR1 LNHDA and CDR2 SQIVND (reference sequence). The trim removed 4 bases at V and 4 bases at J, leaving 7 bases unmatched. The DNA for the CDR3 is TGTGCCAGTAGTACGAAGACAGGGAAATACGAGCAGTACTTC. Amino acids: CASSTKTGKYEQYF. Full variable domain (rest looked up from reference TRBV19 and TRBJ2-7): DGGITQSPKYLFRKEGQNVTLSCEQNLNHDAMYWYRQDPGQGLRLIYYSQIVNDFQKGDIAEGYSVSREKKESFPLTVTSAQKNPTAFYLCASSTKTGKYEQYFGPGTRLTVT.

The sample holds a few counts of this clonotype. V and J are TRBV11-3 and TRBJ2-4; 8 bases align to TRBD2. CDR1 and CDR2 (germline): SGHNT, YENEEA. This CDR3 is built from 21 residues. The junction had 24 bases not matched to a gene; V was cut back by 6 bases and J by 2 bases. The CDR3 nucleotides read TGTGCCAGCAGTTGTGCCGGGGCTGGCGGGAGGAAGTCTCGGCCCAAAAACATTCAGTACTTC. This encodes CASSCAGAGGRKSRPKNIQYF.

The chain joins TRBV18 to TRBJ2-7; 7 bases fit TRBD1. Unmatched junction bases numbered 16, after V lost 3 bases and J lost 2 bases. The length of the CDR3 is 18 residues. CDR1 is KGHSH and CDR2 is LQKENI in the germline V gene. In DNA, the CDR3 is TGTGCCAGCTCACCCCTCGGGGACAGCCTGTCGGCAACCTACGAGCAGTACTTC. It translates to CASSPLGDSLSATYEQYF.

The table lists this clonotype with a few counts. CDR3 loop: CSVDMGGTEAFF. For the CDR3, the DNA is TGCAGCGTTGATATGGGGGGGACTGAAGCTTTCTTT. The V and J genes are TRBV29-1 and TRBJ1-1, with D possibly being TRBD1 (5 bases). Germline loops: CDR1 SQVTM, CDR2 ANQGSEA. The CDR3 has 12 amino acids. V lost 3 bases to trimming and J lost 5 bases, with 10 bases between them.

Many counts were recorded for this clonotype. This sequence joins TRBV3-1 and TRBJ2-7; D might be TRBD1 (6 bases). V was pared by 5 bases and J by 5 bases, with 13 bases between. Germline V CDR1 and CDR2: LGHDT, YNNKEL (reference sequence). The CDR3 runs 13 residues. CDR3 loop: CASSLQGTNEQYF. The DNA of the CDR3 is TGTGCCAGCAGCTTACAGGGAACTAACGAGCAGTACTTC.

This clonotype was counted at least ten times. The CDR3 DNA reads TGCAGTGCTAGAGATGTCGCGGGTTACAATGAGCAGTTCTTC. Its protein is CSARDVAGYNEQFF. V and J are TRBV20-1 and TRBJ2-1; possible D gene TRBD2, 5 bases. Trimming shortened V by 0 bases and J by 4 bases, and 10 bases separated the two germline ends. The CDR3 has 14 amino acids. Germline V gene sequence: CDR1 DFQATT, CDR2 SNEGSKA (reference sequence).

This clonotype came up many times. V is TRBV3-1 and J is TRBJ2-2; D unclear. Germline CDR1 is LGHDT and CDR2 is YNNKEL (reference sequence). This CDR3 spans 14 amino acids. The V end lost 4 bases, the J end lost 7 bases, and 13 bases lay between the germline ends. The CDR3 sequence is CASSLSTGGGELFF. The DNA for the CDR3 is TGTGCCAGCAGCCTTAGTACGGGTGGCGGGGAGCTGTTTTTT.

This clonotype was counted ten times or more. V is TRBV28 and J is TRBJ2-3; 8 bases fit TRBD1. There are 14 residues in the CDR3. V lost 5 bases, J lost 2 bases, and 3 bases stayed unmatched. Germline V lookup: CDR1 MDHEN, CDR2 SYDVKM. The CDR3 DNA reads as TGTGCCAGCAGTGACAGGGGATCCACAGATACGCAGTATTTT. Its protein is CASSDRGSTDTQYF.

Remarks on this clonotype: A much larger clone is a single base away; this may be a read error. The chain carries TRBV6-1 and TRBJ2-3, with TRBD2 matching over 7 bases. This CDR3 spans 15 amino acids. Germline CDR1 and CDR2: MNHNS and SASEGT. CDR3 DNA: TGTGCCAGTCTTTCCCGGGCTAGCGGCACAGATACGCGGTATTTT. This sequence encodes CASLSRASGTDTRYF.

This chain connects TRBV9 to TRBJ2-1; 8 bases map to TRBD2. Germline-derived CDR1 and CDR2 are SGDLS and YYNGEE. V was pared by 1 base and J by 0 bases, with 3 bases of the junction left unmatched. This CDR3 has 16 residues. The CDR3 region has the DNA TGTGCCAGCAGCGTACGGGAGGGCCCCTCCTACAATGAGCAGTTCTTC. This sequence encodes CASSVREGPSYNEQFF.

This clonotype showed up many times. The V gene is TRBV7-2, the J gene TRBJ2-1, with D possibly matching TRBD2 (5 bases). This CDR3 comprises 15 residues. CDR1 and CDR2 from the germline V gene are SGHTA and FQGNSA. V lost 1 base, J lost 7 bases, and 14 bases lay in between. CDR3 DNA sequence: TGTGCCAGCAGCTTAGGTGGGAGTGCAGCAAATGAGCAGTTCTTC. Protein sequence: CASSLGGSAANEQFF.

The sample holds a few counts of this clonotype. The chain recombines TRBV12-3 or TRBV12-4 with TRBJ1-5; 7 bases map to TRBD1. This CDR3 contains 14 residues. The ends lost 3 bases at V and 6 bases at J; junction bases unmatched: 5. The DNA of the CDR3 is TGTGCCAGCAGTTTCACCAGGGGGAGTCAGCCCCAGCATTTT. Residues: CASSFTRGSQPQHF.

This clonotype was found a few times. The CDR3 region is CASSLARGFDGYTF. The CDR3 DNA follows: TGTGCCAGCAGCTTGGCCAGGGGGTTCGATGGCTACACCTTC. J is TRBJ1-2 and V is TRBV5-6; 7 bases match TRBD1. CDR1 SGHDT and CDR2 YYEEEE come from the germline V gene. The CDR3 extends over 14 amino acids. V was pared by 0 bases and J by 6 bases, with 5 bases of the junction left unmatched.